These 16 T cell receptor beta chains originate from one sample sequenced in a study of memory CD4+ T cells and cytomegalovirus serostatus. The sort gate was single viable CD3+CD4+CD8-CD45RO+ cells for memory CD4+ T cells. Only in-frame clones appear in the TCRdb table, and some are missing; sequencing was by immunoSEQ multiplex PCR. The sample consists of about 56,000 clones, 82% of them appearing once. The sample consisted of memory CD4+ T cells from blood. These receptors came from an adult in good health and CMV-seronegative.

The J gene is TRBJ2-5, the V gene TRBV28, with 14 nucleotides matching TRBD2. Looked up from germline, CDR1 is MDHEN and CDR2 is SYDVKM. The CDR3 sequence is 15 residues long. The J segment lost 4 bases and the V segment lost 7 bases, leaving 5 bases of the junction unmatched. The CDR3 protein is CASKTSGGAGETQYF. As DNA, the CDR3 is TGTGCCAGCAAGACTAGCGGGGGGGCCGGAGAGACCCAGTACTTC.

On this clone: Other DNA variants within this sample encode the same CDR3. CDR3 amino acids: CASSFGTIASPLHF. CDR3 nucleotide sequence: TGTGCCAGCAGCTTCGGGACAATAGCTTCACCCCTCCACTTT. The genes are TRBV7-2 and TRBJ1-6; tentative D call: TRBD1 (6 bases). The V gene's germline CDR1 is SGHTA and CDR2 FQGNSA. This CDR3 has 14 residues. V was clipped by 3 bases and J by 9 bases, with 12 bases between them.

This clone was seen a single time. The chain joins TRBV7-9 to TRBJ1-1; D is ambiguous. Germline-derived CDR1 and CDR2 are SEHNR and FQNEAQ (reference sequence). V was trimmed by 2 bases and J by 1 base, leaving 14 bases between them. The CDR3 loop spans 16 amino acids. The CDR3 DNA sequence: TGTGCCAGCAGCTTATGGCACCTACTTCAGAACACTGAAGCTTTCTTT. It encodes CASSLWHLLQNTEAFF.

The V call is TRBV29-1, the J call TRBJ1-3, with 7 bases that match TRBD1. The V gene end was trimmed by 7 bases and the J gene end by 0 bases; junction bases not matched to a gene: 6. The germline CDR1 and CDR2 sequences are SQVTM and ANQGSEA. CDR3 length equals 14 residues. The CDR3 loop reads CSGGDRASGNTIYF. For the CDR3, the DNA is TGCAGCGGGGGCGACAGGGCCTCTGGAAACACCATATATTTT.

The chain is built from TRBV29-1 and TRBJ2-7; D is uncertain. This CDR3 spans 13 amino acids. The germline CDR1 and CDR2 sequences are SQVTM and ANQGSEA. V shed 1 base and J shed 3 bases, with 10 bases lying between them. The CDR3 loop is CSVEAPPNYEQYF. The CDR3 DNA reads TGCAGCGTTGAAGCCCCCCCTAACTACGAGCAGTACTTC.

This chain links TRBV4-1 with TRBJ1-2; TRBD1 aligns across 7 bases. This CDR3 comprises 15 residues. V shed 1 base and J 4 bases; nucleotides not matched to a gene: 6. Germline V lookup: CDR1 MGHRA, CDR2 YSYEKL. The CDR3 coding sequence is TGCGCCAGCAGCCAAGGGACAGGAGTTTCCTATGGCTACACCTTC. It specifies CASSQGTGVSYGYTF.

The chain employs TRBV7-2 and TRBJ2-5; 8 positions match TRBD2. This CDR3 spans 16 amino acids. Trimming cost V 4 bases and J 4 bases; bases outside gene matches: 11. The germline CDR1 and CDR2 sequences are SGHTA and FQGNSA. The CDR3 is CASSSPLPRGGETQYF. CDR3 coding DNA: TGTGCCAGCAGCTCCCCACTTCCTCGGGGGGGAGAGACCCAGTACTTC.

This chain joins TRBV7-9 and TRBJ2-3, with 11 bases lining up with TRBD2. From germline, CDR1 is SEHNR and CDR2 FQNEAQ (reference sequence). The CDR3 is made up of 16 amino acids. The V segment lost 5 bases and the J segment 2 bases; nucleotides outside the gene matches: 6. The CDR3: CASSVLLAGVTDTQYF. CDR3 nucleotide sequence: TGTGCCAGCAGCGTCCTACTAGCGGGGGTCACAGATACGCAGTATTTT.

The CDR3 loop reads CASSPPLAGGPGVQFF. The CDR3 DNA sequence: TGTGCCAGCAGTCCCCCCCTAGCGGGGGGGCCAGGGGTGCAGTTCTTC. This chain uses TRBV28 with TRBJ2-1; TRBD2 aligns across 12 bases. Trimming cost V 5 bases and J 12 bases; bases outside gene matches: 14. This CDR3 has 16 amino acids. The germline CDR1 and CDR2 sequences are MDHEN and SYDVKM.

CDR3 in DNA: TGCAGCGTTGGGATCGGGGACGAGCAGTACTTC. Its protein is CSVGIGDEQYF. The J gene is TRBJ2-5, the V gene TRBV29-1; D possibly corresponds to TRBD2 (5 bases). The J call is uncertain, as TRBJ2-7 better fits the DNA end. CDR3 length equals 11 residues. CDR1 is SQVTM and CDR2 is ANQGSEA in the germline V gene.

This clone has a handful of counts. The chain has TRBV4-1 and TRBJ1-4; no reliable D call. V was clipped by 1 base and J by 5 bases, with 8 bases between them. There are 14 residues in the CDR3. Germline loops: CDR1 MGHRA, CDR2 YSYEKL. CDR3 coding DNA: TGCGCCAGCAGCCAAGTGGTCACGAATGAAAAACTGTTTTTT. This codes for CASSQVVTNEKLFF.

CDR3 sequence reads: CASSLTGVTNEKLFF. Written as DNA, the CDR3 is TGTGCCAGCAGCCTGACAGGGGTAACTAATGAAAAACTGTTTTTT. This chain uses TRBV7-2 with TRBJ1-4, with 8 bases lining up with TRBD1. The germline CDR1 and CDR2 sequences are SGHTA and FQGNSA. CDR3 length: 15 residues. V shed 5 bases, J shed 1 base, and the junction held 3 bases outside the gene matches. The full variable domain, its missing parts supplied by reference TRBV7-2 and TRBJ1-4, is GAGVSQSPSNKVTEKGKDVELRCDPISGHTALYWYRQSLGQGLEFLIYFQGNSAPDKSGLPSDRFSAERTGGSVSTLTIQRTQQEDSAVYLCASSLTGVTNEKLFFGSGTQLSVL.

This chain links TRBV27 with TRBJ1-2; D uncertain. The V and J ends lost 0 bases and 1 base respectively, with 9 bases between them. Germline V gives CDR1 MNHEY, CDR2 SMNVEV (reference sequence). The length of the CDR3 is 15 residues. Here the CDR3 DNA reads TGTGCCAGCAGTTTATCGTTAGGGAATAACTATGGCTACACCTTC. It translates to CASSLSLGNNYGYTF.

This chain connects TRBV11-2 to TRBJ2-7, with D possibly being TRBD1 (6 bases). This CDR3 is 14 amino acids long. V was pared by 6 bases and J by 1 base, with 13 bases between. Germline loops: CDR1 SGHAT, CDR2 FQNNGV. The CDR3 protein is CASSLSTGSYEQYF. For the CDR3, the DNA is TGTGCCAGCAGTTTATCGACAGGATCCTACGAGCAGTACTTC.

This clone was picked up one time. The rearrangement uses TRBV7-2 and TRBJ1-2; 9 bases align to TRBD1. The junction had 9 bases not matched to a gene; V was cut back by 4 bases and J by 6 bases. The CDR3 is 15 residues long. Germline V gene data show CDR1 as SGHTA and CDR2 as FQGNSA. DNA of the CDR3: TGTGCCAGCAGCTCCTCGGACAGGGGAGGGCATGGCTACACCTTC. This sequence encodes CASSSSDRGGHGYTF.

The V call is TRBV6-7, the J call TRBJ2-7; 8 bases map to TRBD1. TRBV6-7 is an ORF; its function is uncertain. The length of the CDR3 is 17 residues. V trimming: 0 bases; J trimming: 3 bases; junction bases outside the gene matches: 10. The CDR3 here is CASSYSKVVTGVYEQYF. The CDR3 DNA sequence: TGTGCCAGCAGTTACTCGAAGGTGGTGACAGGGGTCTACGAGCAGTACTTC.